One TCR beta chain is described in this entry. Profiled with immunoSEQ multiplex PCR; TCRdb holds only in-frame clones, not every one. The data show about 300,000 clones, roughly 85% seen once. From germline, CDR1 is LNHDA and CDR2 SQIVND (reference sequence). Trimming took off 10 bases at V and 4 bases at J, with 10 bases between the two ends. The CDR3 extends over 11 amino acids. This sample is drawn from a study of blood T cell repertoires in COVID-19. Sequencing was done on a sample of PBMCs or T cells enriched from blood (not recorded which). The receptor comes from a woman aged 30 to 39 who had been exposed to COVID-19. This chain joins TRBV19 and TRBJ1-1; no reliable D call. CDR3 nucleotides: TGTGCCACCCATGAGGGCACTGAAGCTTTCTTT. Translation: CATHEGTEAFF.